A selection of T cell receptor beta chains follows, all from one sample in a study of cytomegalovirus exposure and HLA in healthy donors. The table came from immunoSEQ multiplex PCR; TCRdb's copy has only in-frame clones and leaves some out. This table has roughly 170,000 clones, 80% appearing once. Sequenced material: PBMCs. The receptors derive from a boy between 10 and 17 years old in good health and CMV-seronegative. CDR3s include the opening cysteine and the closing phenylalanine or tryptophan. The D gene is left open where the match is weak. Clone size is given for some rows only: seen once, a few or many times, or a class if the clone is expanded.

d_gene	v_gene	j_gene	len	abundance	CDR3nt	CDR3aa
NA	TRBV2	TRBJ2-4	13	NA	TGTGCCAGCAGTGTAGTTGGCAGGCAAATTCAGTACTTC	CASSVVGRQIQYF
NA	TRBV27	TRBJ2-1	12	few	TGTGCCAGCAGTTTATCAGGAGACTCCCAGTTCTTC	CASSLSGDSQFF
NA	TRBV5-4	TRBJ2-5	14	NA	TGTGCCAGCAGCTTTGCAGGGTCTCGGGAGACCCAGTACTTC	CASSFAGSRETQYF
TRBD2	TRBV6-1	TRBJ2-7	15	few	TGTGCCAGCAGTGAATGGATTAGCGGGGAATACGAGCAGTACTTC	CASSEWISGEYEQYF
TRBD2	TRBV9	TRBJ2-5	17	few	TGTGCCAGCAGCGTAGGGATTAGCGGGGCCTACCAAGAGACCCAGTACTTC	CASSVGISGAYQETQYF
NA	TRBV29-1	TRBJ2-3	11	NA	TGCAGCGCCAAGACTGGTGATACGCAGTATTTT	CSAKTGDTQYF
NA	TRBV6-1	TRBJ2-7	14	once	TGTGCCAGCAGTTCCCGTGGAGGGGCTAGGGAGCAGTACTTC	CASSSRGGAREQYF
NA	TRBV7-9	TRBJ1-1	12	once	TGTGCCAGCAGCTTAGTAGGGGAAGGCGCTTTCTTT	CASSLVGEGAFF
NA	TRBV7-2	TRBJ2-5	14	NA	TGTGCCAGCAGCAACGGACTACCTCCGGAGACCCAGTACTTC	CASSNGLPPETQYF
NA	TRBV11-3	TRBJ2-1	16	NA	TGTGCCAGCAGCTTAGATAGCCCTAGCCAACATTATGAGCAGTTCTTC	CASSLDSPSQHYEQFF
TRBD1	TRBV4-1	TRBJ2-7	17	NA	TGCGCCAGCAGCCCCTTAGGGGGAAAGGGACAGGGGAACGAGCAGTACTTC	CASSPLGGKGQGNEQYF
NA	TRBV2	TRBJ1-3	14	NA	TGTGCCAGCAGGGAGGGGAGGGCCAGAAACACCATATATTTT	CASREGRARNTIYF
NA	TRBV7-9	TRBJ2-7	17	NA	TGTGCCAGCAGCTCCCCGGAGAGAAACGGAAATACCTACGAGCAGTACTTC	CASSSPERNGNTYEQYF
NA	TRBV5-1	TRBJ1-2	15	NA	TGCGCCAGCAGCTTGGAACGGGGATACGACTATGGCTACACCTTC	CASSLERGYDYGYTF
TRBD1	TRBV5-8	TRBJ1-1	12	NA	TGTGCCAGCAGGGGGTACAGGGGTGCGGCTTTCTTT	CASRGYRGAAFF
NA	TRBV7-9	TRBJ2-7	16	NA	TGTGCCAGCAGCTTGGTCACTACGACAGCTTCCTACGAGCAGTACTTC	CASSLVTTTASYEQYF
TRBD1	TRBV6-1	TRBJ2-1	14	once	TGTGCCAGCAGTGAACGACAGGGTCTGGCTGAGCAGTTCTTC	CASSERQGLAEQFF
TRBD1	TRBV5-6	TRBJ2-5	15	NA	TGTGCCAGCAGCCACCGCCGGTTAGGGGGCGAGACCCAGTACTTC	CASSHRRLGGETQYF
TRBD2	TRBV7-6	TRBJ2-5	18	NA	TGTGCCAGCAGCTGGCAGGGACTAGCGGGAGGGCCCAGGGAGACCCAGTACTTC	CASSWQGLAGGPRETQYF
NA	TRBV6-4	TRBJ1-2	12	NA	TGTGCCAGCAGTGACGGCACAGATGGCTACACCTTC	CASSDGTDGYTF
NA	TRBV6-1	TRBJ1-1	12	NA	TGTGCCAGCAACAAGGGAGTCACTGAAGCTTTCTTT	CASNKGVTEAFF
NA	TRBV7-3	TRBJ2-3	14	NA	TGTGCCAGTCGGGAAACGAGAGGTGCAGATACGCAGTATTTT	CASRETRGADTQYF
TRBD1	TRBV5-4	TRBJ1-2	17	once	TGTGCCAGCAGCTCCCCAACTCGGGACAGGGGGTACTATGGCTACACCTTC	CASSSPTRDRGYYGYTF
NA	TRBV6-5	TRBJ2-7	14	NA	TGTGCCAGCAGTTACTCCTTACAATTCTACGAGCAGTACTTC	CASSYSLQFYEQYF
NA	TRBV5-1	TRBJ2-7	15	NA	TGCGCCAGCAGCTTGGATAGAAGCGGCTCCTACGAGCAGTACTTC	CASSLDRSGSYEQYF
NA	TRBV7-3	TRBJ2-3	18	few	TGTGCCAGCAGCTTAACCCCGGCCGGCCGCAGGGGAGCAGATACGCAGTATTTT	CASSLTPAGRRGADTQYF
NA	TRBV30	TRBJ1-1	12	NA	TGTGCCTGGAGCGGGGTGCGCACTGAAGCTTTCTTT	CAWSGVRTEAFF
NA	TRBV9	TRBJ1-1	16	NA	TGTGCCAGCAGCGTAGGGGGGCAGGTGGGGAACACTGAAGCTTTCTTT	CASSVGGQVGNTEAFF
NA	TRBV30	TRBJ2-7	14	once	TGTGCCTCCACGGACAACGCGGCGTCCTACGAGCAGTACTTC	CASTDNAASYEQYF
TRBD1	TRBV28	TRBJ1-6	17	few	TGTGCCAGCAGTTCCCTGGGACAGGGGGCGATTGATTCACCCCTCCACTTT	CASSSLGQGAIDSPLHF
NA	TRBV5-1	TRBJ1-1	15	NA	TGCGCCAGCAGCCTTACTGGGCAGGGAACGCCTGAAGCTTTCTTT	CASSLTGQGTPEAFF
TRBD2	TRBV5-6	TRBJ2-1	16	NA	TGTGCCAGCAGCTTGGAGTGGTCTAGCGGGAGTAGTGAGCAGTTCTTC	CASSLEWSSGSSEQFF
NA	TRBV7-9	TRBJ1-4	13	NA	TGTGCCAGCAGCTTAGGGGGGGTCGAAAAACTGTTTTTT	CASSLGGVEKLFF
TRBD1	TRBV5-1	TRBJ1-2	18	NA	TGCGCCAGCAGCTTGGTCGGGGACAGGGAGTCAAAGGCCTATGGCTACACCTTC	CASSLVGDRESKAYGYTF
TRBD1	TRBV19	TRBJ1-2	17	few	TGTGCCAGTAGTAGAACCGCAGGGGGTCGGGCAGAATATGGCTACACCTTC	CASSRTAGGRAEYGYTF
NA	TRBV5-1	TRBJ1-2	13	NA	TGCGCCAGCAGCTTCGACAGTAACTATGGCTACACCTTC	CASSFDSNYGYTF
TRBD2	TRBV19	TRBJ2-1	15	NA	TGTGCCAGTAGTATAAGCGGGGGGGCTCGGGGTGAGCAGTTCTTC	CASSISGGARGEQFF
NA	TRBV9	TRBJ1-2	13	once	TGTGCCAGCACTGCGGACATAGGCTCTGGCTACACCTTC	CASTADIGSGYTF
TRBD1	TRBV7-9	TRBJ1-1	17	NA	TGTGCCAGCAGCTCGAGGGACAGGGTTGTGATGAACACTGAAGCTTTCTTT	CASSSRDRVVMNTEAFF
NA	TRBV7-9	TRBJ1-1	13	NA	TGTGCCAGCACCCCGCGGGTGAACACTGAAGCTTTCTTT	CASTPRVNTEAFF
TRBD1	TRBV5-1	TRBJ2-3	16	NA	TGCGCCAGCAGCTTGGGACAGGGGGTGAGGTTAGATACGCAGTATTTT	CASSLGQGVRLDTQYF
NA	TRBV2	TRBJ1-2	12	NA	TGTGCCAGCAGTGTCGGTGTCTATGGCTACACCTTC	CASSVGVYGYTF